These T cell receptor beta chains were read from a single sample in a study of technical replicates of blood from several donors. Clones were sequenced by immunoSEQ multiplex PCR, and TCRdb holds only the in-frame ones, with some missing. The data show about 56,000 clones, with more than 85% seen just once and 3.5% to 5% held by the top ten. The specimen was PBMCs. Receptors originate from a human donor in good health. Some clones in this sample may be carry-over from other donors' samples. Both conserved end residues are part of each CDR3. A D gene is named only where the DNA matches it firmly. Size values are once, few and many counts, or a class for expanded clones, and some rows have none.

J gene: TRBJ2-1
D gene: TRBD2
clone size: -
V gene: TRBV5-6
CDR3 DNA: TGTGCCAGCAGCTTGGGGGCGGGGGTCCTGGAGCAGTTCTTC
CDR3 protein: CASSLGAGVLEQFF

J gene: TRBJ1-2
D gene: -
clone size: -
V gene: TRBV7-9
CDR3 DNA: TGTGCCAGCAGCTTATCCGGGGGGGACTATGGCTACACCTTC
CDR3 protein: CASSLSGGDYGYTF

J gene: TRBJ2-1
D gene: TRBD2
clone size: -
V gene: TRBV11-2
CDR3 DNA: TGTGCCAGCAACGTACTAGCGGGATCATACAATGAGCAGTTCTTC
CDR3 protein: CASNVLAGSYNEQFF

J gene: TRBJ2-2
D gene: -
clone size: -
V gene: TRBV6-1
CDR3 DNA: TGTGCCAGCAGTGGGACAGGAGGGAGGTGGGAGCTGTTTTTT
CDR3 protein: CASSGTGGRWELFF

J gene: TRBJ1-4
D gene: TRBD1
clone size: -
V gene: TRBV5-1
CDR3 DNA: TGCGCCAGCAGCCCCGGGACAGGGGGAGAAAAACTGTTTTTT
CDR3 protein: CASSPGTGGEKLFF

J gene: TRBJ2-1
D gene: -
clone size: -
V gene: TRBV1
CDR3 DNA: TGCACCAGCAGCCAAGAATCCAGCGGGGGGTTTGGCTCCTACAATGAGCAGTTCTTC
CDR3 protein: CTSSQESSGGFGSYNEQFF

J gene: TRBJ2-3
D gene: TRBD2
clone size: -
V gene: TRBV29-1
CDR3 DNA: TGCAGCGTTGGGTTTAGCGGGGGATACACGGATACGCAGTATTTT
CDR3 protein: CSVGFSGGYTDTQYF

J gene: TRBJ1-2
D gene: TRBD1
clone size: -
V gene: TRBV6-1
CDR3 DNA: TGTGCCAGCAGTTCAAGACAGGGGGCTAACTATGGCTACACCTTC
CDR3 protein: CASSSRQGANYGYTF

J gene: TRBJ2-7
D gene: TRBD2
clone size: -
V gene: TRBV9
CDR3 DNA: TGTGCCAGCAGCGTAGACGGCGGGAGTATCTACGAGCAGTACTTC
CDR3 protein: CASSVDGGSIYEQYF

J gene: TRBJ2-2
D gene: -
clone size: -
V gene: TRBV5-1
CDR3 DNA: TGCGCCAGCAGCTTGGGAGGTCTGAACACCGGGGAGCTGTTTTTT
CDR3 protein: CASSLGGLNTGELFF

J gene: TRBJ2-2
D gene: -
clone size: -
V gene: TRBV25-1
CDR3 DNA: TGTGCCAGAGTGGCTGCTCGGAACACCGGGGAGCTGTTTTTT
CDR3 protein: CARVAARNTGELFF

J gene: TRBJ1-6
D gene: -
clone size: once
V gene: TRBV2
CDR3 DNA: TGTGCCAGCAGACCCACAAATTCACCCCTCCACTTT
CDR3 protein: CASRPTNSPLHF

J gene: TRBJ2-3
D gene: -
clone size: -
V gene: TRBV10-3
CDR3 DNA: TGTGCCATCAGTGGGATGAGCGGGCGGGGGCTCACAGATACGCAGTATTTT
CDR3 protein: CAISGMSGRGLTDTQYF

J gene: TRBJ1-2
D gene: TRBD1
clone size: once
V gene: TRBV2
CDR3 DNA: TGTGCCAGCAGAGACCCGACAGGGGGCACCTATGGCTACACCTTC
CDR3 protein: CASRDPTGGTYGYTF

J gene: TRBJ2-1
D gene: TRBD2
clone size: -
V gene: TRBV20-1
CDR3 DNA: TGTGGGGGGGGAACCCCCAATGAGCAGTTCTTC
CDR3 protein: CGGGTPNEQFF

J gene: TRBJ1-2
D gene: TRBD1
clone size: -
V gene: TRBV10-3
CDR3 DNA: TGTGCCATCAGTACAGGGGGAAGTTCCAATGGCTACACCTTC
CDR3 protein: CAISTGGSSNGYTF

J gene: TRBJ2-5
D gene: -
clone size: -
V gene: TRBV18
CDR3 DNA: TGTGCCAGCTCCCCAAACAGCCAAGAGACCCAGTACTTC
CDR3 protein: CASSPNSQETQYF

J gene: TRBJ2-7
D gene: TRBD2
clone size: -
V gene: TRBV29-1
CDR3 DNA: TGCAGCGTTGAAGGTGTGGATCGCGGGGGAGGGTCCCACGAGCAGTACTTC
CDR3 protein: CSVEGVDRGGGSHEQYF

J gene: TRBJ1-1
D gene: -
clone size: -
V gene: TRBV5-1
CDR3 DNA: TGCGCCAGCAGCTTGGTCGGGCGGGTGGGGACTGAAGCTTTCTTT
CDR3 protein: CASSLVGRVGTEAFF

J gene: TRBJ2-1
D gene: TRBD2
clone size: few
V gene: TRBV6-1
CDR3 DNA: TGTGCCAGCAGTGGGGGACTAGCGGGAGTAATAAGCTCCTACAATGAGCAGTTCTTC
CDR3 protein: CASSGGLAGVISSYNEQFF

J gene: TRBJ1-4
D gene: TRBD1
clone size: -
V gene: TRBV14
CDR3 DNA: TGTGCCAGCAGCCTACAGGGGGAAATTAATGAAAAACTGTTTTTT
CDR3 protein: CASSLQGEINEKLFF